Presented here are 19 T cell receptor beta chains from one specimen sequenced in a study of T cell responses to AZD1222 COVID-19 vaccine. The protocol was immunoSEQ multiplex PCR, while the TCRdb copy is restricted to in-frame clones and leaves out a portion. This sample has approximately 200,000 clones, with approximately 95% found just once. Sequenced material: peripheral blood, taken 28 days after the second AZD1222 dose. These receptors were taken from an adult who received the AZD1222 COVID-19 vaccine.

The chain couples TRBV28 to TRBJ1-5; D is uncertain. V was pared by 5 bases and J by 0 bases, with 14 bases between. Germline CDR1 reads MDHEN; CDR2 reads SYDVKM. The CDR3 runs to 16 residues. This chain's CDR3 is CASSTPWADSNQPQHF. For the CDR3, the DNA is TGTGCCAGCAGTACGCCTTGGGCAGATAGCAATCAGCCCCAGCATTTT.

This clone has just a few counts. The rearrangement links TRBV2 to TRBJ1-4, with 9 positions matching TRBD1. Looked up from germline, CDR1 is SNHLY and CDR2 is FYNNEI. The CDR3 loop spans 16 amino acids. J gave up 1 base and V 5 bases, and 5 bases lay outside the gene matches. DNA of the CDR3: TGTGCCAGCAGTCGAGACAGGGGGGGAACTAATGAAAAACTGTTTTTT. Protein: CASSRDRGGTNEKLFF.

J is TRBJ1-4 and V is TRBV7-2; TRBD1 matches at 7 bases. From germline, CDR1 is SGHTA and CDR2 FQGNSA. With V trimmed by 6 bases and J by 6 bases, 7 bases remained unmatched. The CDR3 is made up of 14 amino acids. The CDR3 spells CASSPDRAHEKLFF. CDR3 nucleotide sequence: TGTGCCAGCAGTCCTGACAGGGCGCATGAAAAACTGTTTTTT.

CDR3: CASSQPLAADTQYF. CDR3 DNA sequence: TGTGCCAGCAGCCAGCCCTTAGCGGCAGATACGCAGTATTTT. The genes are TRBV7-2 and TRBJ2-3, with a possible D match to TRBD2 (6 bases). The CDR3 is 14 residues long. V lost 5 bases and J 4 bases, leaving 13 bases between the germline ends. The germline V gene encodes CDR1 SGHTA and CDR2 FQGNSA.

The chain has TRBV5-5 and TRBJ1-2; a possible D gene is TRBD1 (5 bases). Per germline, CDR1 SGHKS and CDR2 YYEKEE (reference sequence). The CDR3 length is 14 residues. The ends were cut back, 0 bases at V and 4 bases at J, with 10 bases in the middle. The CDR3 sequence: CASSLGSGAYGYTF. Written as DNA, the CDR3 is TGTGCCAGCAGCTTGGGATCTGGGGCCTATGGCTACACCTTC.

The CDR3 is CASSHTTGSTEAFF. The DNA of the CDR3 is TGTGCCAGCAGCCACACCACAGGGTCCACTGAAGCTTTCTTT. V is TRBV4-2 and J is TRBJ1-1; possibly TRBD1 for D (6 bases). V shed 3 bases and J shed 4 bases, with 12 bases lying between them. Germline CDR1 reads LGHNA; CDR2 reads YNFKEQ. The CDR3 has 14 amino acids.

The CDR3 DNA sequence: TGTGCCAGCAGTAAGGGACAGTCTACCACCTACGAGCAGTACTTC. The encoded protein is CASSKGQSTTYEQYF. This chain joins TRBV13 and TRBJ2-7, with 7 bases that match TRBD1. CDR1 PRHDT and CDR2 FYEKMQ come from the germline V gene (reference sequence). The CDR3 totals 15 residues. V lost 6 bases and J lost 2; bases outside the gene matches: 10.

The chain uses TRBV9 and TRBJ2-1, with D tentatively TRBD2 (6 bases). Per the germline V gene, CDR1 is SGDLS and CDR2 is YYNGEE. V lost 3 bases to trimming and J lost 4 bases, with 14 bases between them. The CDR3 spans 15 residues. CDR3 in amino acids: CASSAASAGYNEQFF. The CDR3 DNA reads as TGTGCCAGCAGCGCGGCTAGCGCTGGATACAATGAGCAGTTCTTC. Filled out from reference TRBV9 and TRBJ2-1, the complete variable domain reads DSGVTQTPKHLITATGQRVTLRCSPRSGDLSVYWYQQSLDQGLQFLIQYYNGEERAKGNILERFSAQQFPDLHSELNLSSLELGDSALYFCASSAASAGYNEQFFGPGTRLTVL.

This chain links TRBV7-9 with TRBJ2-7; 7 bases match TRBD1. The J segment lost 2 bases and the V segment lost 5 bases, leaving 9 bases of the junction unmatched. The CDR3 runs 15 residues. Germline CDR1 and CDR2: SEHNR and FQNEAQ (reference sequence). CDR3 in DNA: TGTGCCAGCAGCCCCCTCCGGGACAGTACCTACGAGCAGTACTTC. As protein: CASSPLRDSTYEQYF.

This CDR3 reads CASSLAGDMNTEAFF. The CDR3 bases are TGTGCCAGCAGCTTAGCAGGGGATATGAACACTGAAGCTTTCTTT. The rearrangement joins TRBV7-9 to TRBJ1-1; tentatively, D is TRBD1 (5 bases). The CDR3 length is 15 residues. Germline V gives CDR1 SEHNR, CDR2 FQNEAQ (reference sequence). The V end was cut by 0 bases, the J end by 0 bases, with 8 bases between.

The chain uses TRBV6-2 or TRBV6-3 and TRBJ1-3, with unresolved D. Germline-derived CDR1 and CDR2 are MNHEY and SVGEGT. The length of the CDR3 is 15 residues. Trimming cost V 2 bases and J 2 bases, with 10 bases left between them. The CDR3 sequence: CASSYTRLAGNTIYF. The CDR3, as DNA: TGTGCCAGCAGTTACACCCGCCTGGCTGGAAACACCATATATTTT.

The chain has TRBV3-1 (or the pseudogene TRBV3-2) and TRBJ1-1, with TRBD1 as a possible D gene (6 bases). The germline V and J ends were trimmed by 5 bases and 5 bases, with 15 bases remaining between them. The CDR3 length is 14 residues. CDR1 and CDR2 from the germline V gene are LGHDT and YNNKEL (reference sequence). The CDR3 is CASSDRGGRTEAFF. DNA of the CDR3: TGTGCCAGCAGCGATAGAGGGGGGAGAACTGAAGCTTTCTTT.

CDR3 nucleotides: TGTGCCAGCACCCCACTAGCGGGAACCTACGAGCAGTACTTC. Its protein product is CASTPLAGTYEQYF. This chain links TRBV27 with TRBJ2-7; 10 bases are shared with TRBD2. The germline CDR1 and CDR2 sequences are MNHEY and SMNVEV (reference sequence). The CDR3 runs 14 residues. Losses at the gene ends were 7 bases for V and 2 bases for J; bases not matched to a gene: 5.

As DNA, the CDR3 is TGTGCCAGCAGCTCAAATGTGTTGGGAGGTGAAGCTTTCTTT. It yields the protein CASSSNVLGGEAFF. The genes are TRBV7-6 and TRBJ1-1; D not certain. V was cut by 4 bases and J by 7 bases, with 16 bases left in between. CDR3 length equals 14 residues. Looked up from germline, CDR1 is SGHVS and CDR2 is FNYEAQ.

This rearrangement joins TRBV7-9 to TRBJ2-2, with D unclear. CDR1 and CDR2 (germline): SEHNR, FQNEAQ (reference sequence). V was shortened by 6 bases and J by 1 base, with 3 bases between the two germline ends. The CDR3 sequence is 12 residues long. The CDR3 coding sequence is TGTGCCAGCAGACAGAACACCGGGGAGCTGTTTTTT. Its translation is CASRQNTGELFF. The full variable domain, with the rest looked up from reference TRBV7-9 and TRBJ2-2, is DTGVSQNPRHKITKRGQNVTFRCDPISEHNRLYWYRQTLGQGPEFLTYFQNEAQLEKSRLLSDRFSAERPKGSFSTLEIQRTEQGDSAMYLCASRQNTGELFFGEGSRLTVL.

This clone occurred once. This chain uses TRBV7-8 with TRBJ1-3, with 7 bases fitting TRBD1. Germline V gene lookup returns CDR1 SGHVS and CDR2 FQNEAQ. The CDR3 runs 14 residues. The J segment lost 4 bases and the V segment lost 5 bases, leaving 5 bases of the junction unmatched. The CDR3 region is CASSPGTEGNTIYF. Here the CDR3 DNA reads TGTGCCAGCAGCCCCGGGACAGAAGGAAACACCATATATTTT.

In regard to this clone: In the same sample, other DNA sequences code for this CDR3. This chain connects TRBV3-1 (or the pseudogene TRBV3-2) to TRBJ1-2; D is uncertain. Germline V gene lookup returns CDR1 LGHDT and CDR2 YNNKEL (reference sequence). Trimming removed 0 bases from V and 7 bases from J, with 3 bases in between. This CDR3 is built from 11 residues. CDR3 DNA: TGTGCCAGCAGCCAAGAGGGTGGCTACACCTTC. Amino acid sequence: CASSQEGGYTF.

The chain employs TRBV4-2 and TRBJ1-2; D is possibly TRBD1 (5 bases). Germline V gene data show CDR1 as LGHNA and CDR2 as YNFKEQ. CDR3 size: 15 residues. V dropped 0 bases and J dropped 4 bases, with 12 bases sitting between them. The CDR3 nucleotides read TGTGCCAGCAGCCAAGATCAGGGCAGGTTCTATGGCTACACCTTC. Translated, it gives CASSQDQGRFYGYTF.

The CDR3 region has the DNA TGCGCCAGCAGCTGGACGGGACAGAGCACAGATACGCAGTATTTT. Residues: CASSWTGQSTDTQYF. V usage is TRBV5-1 and J usage is TRBJ2-3; 7 nucleotides match TRBD1. CDR1 is SGHRS, CDR2 YFSETQ, per germline. J was trimmed by 0 bases and V by 3 bases; bases with no gene match: 4. The CDR3 is made up of 15 amino acids.